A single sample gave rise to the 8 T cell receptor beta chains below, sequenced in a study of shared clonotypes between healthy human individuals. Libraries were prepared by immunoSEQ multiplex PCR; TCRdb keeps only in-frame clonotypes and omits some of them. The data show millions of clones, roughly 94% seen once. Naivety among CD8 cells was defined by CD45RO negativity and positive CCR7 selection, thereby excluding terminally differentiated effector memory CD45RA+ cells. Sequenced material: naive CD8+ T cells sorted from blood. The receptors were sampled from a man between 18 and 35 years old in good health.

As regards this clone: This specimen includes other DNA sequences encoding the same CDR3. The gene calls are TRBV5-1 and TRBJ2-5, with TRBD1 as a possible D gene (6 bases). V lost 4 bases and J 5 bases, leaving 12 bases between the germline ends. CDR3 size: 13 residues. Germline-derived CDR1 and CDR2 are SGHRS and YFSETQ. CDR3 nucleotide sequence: TGCGCCAGCAGCCTCAGGGGTGAGGAGACCCAGTACTTC. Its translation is CASSLRGEETQYF.

In DNA, the CDR3 is TGTGCCAGTAGTGATACAGATACGCAGTATTTT. Amino acid sequence: CASSDTDTQYF. The chain uses TRBV19 and TRBJ2-3, with D unclear. The V gene's germline CDR1 is LNHDA and CDR2 SQIVND (reference sequence). This CDR3 contains 11 residues. Trimming pared 5 bases from V and 3 bases from J, leaving 3 bases between.

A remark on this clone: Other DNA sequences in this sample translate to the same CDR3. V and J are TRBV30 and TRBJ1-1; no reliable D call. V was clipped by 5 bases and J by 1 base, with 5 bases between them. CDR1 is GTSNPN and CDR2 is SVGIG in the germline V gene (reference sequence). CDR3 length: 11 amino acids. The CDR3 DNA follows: TGTGCCTGGGGTACGAACACTGAAGCTTTCTTT. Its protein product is CAWGTNTEAFF.

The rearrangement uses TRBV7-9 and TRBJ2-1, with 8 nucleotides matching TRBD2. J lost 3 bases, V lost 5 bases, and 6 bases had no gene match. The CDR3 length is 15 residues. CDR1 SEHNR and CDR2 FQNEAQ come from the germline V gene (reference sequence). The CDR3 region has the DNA TGTGCCAGCAGCCCCATCAGCGGGAGCTACAATGAGCAGTTCTTC. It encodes CASSPISGSYNEQFF.

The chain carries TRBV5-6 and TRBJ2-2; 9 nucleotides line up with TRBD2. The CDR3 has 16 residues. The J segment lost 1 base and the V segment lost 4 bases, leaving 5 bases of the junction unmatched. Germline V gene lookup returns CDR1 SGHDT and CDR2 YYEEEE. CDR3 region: CASSLPSGENTGELFF. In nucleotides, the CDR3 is TGTGCCAGCAGCCTGCCTAGCGGGGAGAACACCGGGGAGCTGTTTTTT.

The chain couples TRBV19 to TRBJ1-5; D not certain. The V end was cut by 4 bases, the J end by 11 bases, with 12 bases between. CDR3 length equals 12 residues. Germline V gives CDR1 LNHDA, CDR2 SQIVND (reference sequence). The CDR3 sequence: CASSTNIGSQHF. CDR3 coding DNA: TGTGCCAGTAGTACGAACATCGGGTCCCAGCATTTT.

This chain's CDR3 is CASRQDRGGTYEQYF. DNA of the CDR3: TGCGCCAGCAGACAGGACAGGGGAGGGACCTACGAGCAGTACTTC. The genes are TRBV4-3 and TRBJ2-7; 9 bases map to TRBD1. CDR1 and CDR2 (germline): LGHNA, YSLEER. Germline trimming cut 6 bases from V and 2 bases from J; bases unmatched to any gene: 8. This CDR3 region has 15 residues.

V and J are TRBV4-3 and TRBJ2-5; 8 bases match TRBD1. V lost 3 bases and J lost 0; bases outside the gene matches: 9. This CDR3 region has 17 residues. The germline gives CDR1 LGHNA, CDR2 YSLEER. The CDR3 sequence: CASSHSRDRIYQETQYF. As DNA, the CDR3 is TGCGCCAGCAGCCATAGCCGGGACAGGATTTACCAAGAGACCCAGTACTTC.